The T cell receptor (beta chain) under discussion was sequenced for a study of PD-1 blockade in classical Hodgkin lymphoma. The germline V gene has CDR1 KGHSH and CDR2 LQKENI. This CDR3 comprises 17 residues. The J segment lost 4 bases and the V segment lost 3 bases, leaving 10 bases of the junction unmatched. Profiled with immunoSEQ multiplex PCR; TCRdb holds only in-frame clones, not every one. The table shows about 86,000 clones, with roughly 89% occurring only once. Relapse after autologous stem cell transplantation occurred in every patient, and brentuximab vedotin exposure varied. To note about this clone: Its specificity is not known.

Overall study findings and caveats: Newly diagnosed patients were said to have less baseline TCR diversity than healthy donors did. Diversity in CD4+ TCRs, unlike that measured in CD8+ TCRs, had risen significantly by C4D1.

This sequence originates from a human donor with classical Hodgkin lymphoma. The specimen comprised peripheral blood mononuclear cells (PBMCs), sampled before the second cycle of nivolumab. This sequence joins TRBV18 and TRBJ2-2; 8 bases match TRBD2. The CDR3 region has the DNA TGTGCCAGCTCACCTCCCCCGGGACTAGTCATCACCGGGGAGCTGTTTTTT. Translating it yields CASSPPPGLVITGELFF.